Shown below are 19 T cell receptor beta chains from a single sample sequenced in a study of neoadjuvant anti-PD-1 for oral cavity cancer. Assay used: immunoSEQ multiplex PCR; TCRdb lists only in-frame clones, some missing. Of under 20,000 clones in the sample, about two thirds are singletons; the top ten hold under 3%. The input for sequencing was PBMCs, taken before nivolumab (anti-PD-1) treatment. The receptors originated from a person aged 40 to 85 with oral cavity squamous cell carcinoma.

The chain links TRBV28 to TRBJ1-4; possible D gene TRBD1, 5 bases. V gave up 6 bases and J gave up 8 bases, with 19 bases separating them. This CDR3 spans 15 amino acids. Germline V gives CDR1 MDHEN, CDR2 SYDVKM. Written as DNA, the CDR3 is TGTGCCAGCAGCGCTGGCAGGGTGAGGGGCGAAAAACTGTTTTTT. It is translated as CASSAGRVRGEKLFF.

The J gene is TRBJ2-1, the V gene TRBV5-4; the D gene is possibly TRBD1 (5 bases). The germline V gene has CDR1 SGHNT and CDR2 YYREEE (reference sequence). The CDR3 spans 13 residues. Trimming took off 4 bases at V and 7 bases at J, with 12 bases between the two ends. CDR3 region: CASSHFQGNEQFF. In nucleotides, the CDR3 is TGTGCCAGCAGCCATTTCCAGGGAAATGAGCAGTTCTTC.

This rearrangement joins TRBV10-3 to TRBJ2-1, with 7 bases fitting TRBD2. Germline lookup yields CDR1 ENHRY and CDR2 SYGVKD. The CDR3 length is 15 residues. Trimming removed 2 bases from V and 4 bases from J; junction bases left unmatched: 5. The CDR3, as DNA: TGTGCCATCAGTGAGATCCTAGCGGATTACAATGAGCAGTTCTTC. It is translated as CAISEILADYNEQFF.

J is TRBJ1-4 and V is TRBV5-1; D call uncertain. The V end was cut by 4 bases, the J end by 6 bases, with 16 bases between. The CDR3 is 15 residues long. CDR1 SGHRS and CDR2 YFSETQ come from the germline V gene. Here the CDR3 DNA reads TGCGCCAGCAGCCGTATCTTCGCCGGGGATGAAAAACTGTTTTTT. Encoded protein: CASSRIFAGDEKLFF.

A single count supports this clone. This chain links TRBV2 with TRBJ2-3; 8 bases match TRBD2. The germline V gene encodes CDR1 SNHLY and CDR2 FYNNEI. V trimming: 9 bases; J trimming: 6 bases; junction bases outside the gene matches: 14. CDR3 length equals 15 residues. CDR3 residues: CAREERERLGDTQYF. The CDR3, as DNA: TGTGCCAGAGAGGAGCGGGAGAGGTTAGGGGATACGCAGTATTTT. Variable domain in full (rest from reference TRBV2 and TRBJ2-3): EPEVTQTPSHQVTQMGQEVILRCVPISNHLYFYWYRQILGQKVEFLVSFYNNEISEKSEIFDDQFSVERPDGSNFTLKIRSTKLEDSAMYFCAREERERLGDTQYFGPGTRLTVL.

This sequence joins TRBV25-1 and TRBJ1-6, with D possibly TRBD1 on 6 matching bases. V was cut by 5 bases and J by 3 bases, with 11 bases left in between. The CDR3 spans 15 residues. The germline CDR1 and CDR2 sequences are MGHDK and SYGVNS. Here the CDR3 reads CASSPGQIYNSPLHF. The CDR3 region has the DNA TGTGCCAGCAGTCCCGGACAGATCTATAATTCACCCCTCCACTTT.

This chain uses TRBV28 with TRBJ2-7; the D gene is possibly TRBD1 (5 bases). V was pared by 7 bases and J by 6 bases, with 16 bases between. Per germline, CDR1 MDHEN and CDR2 SYDVKM. This CDR3 is built from 13 residues. The CDR3 reads CASIQGRVGEQYF. Written as DNA, the CDR3 is TGTGCCAGCATCCAGGGCAGGGTCGGCGAGCAGTACTTC.

The CDR3 spells CASSPGGGQGVHTF. In DNA, the CDR3 is TGTGCCAGCAGCCCCGGGGGGGGACAGGGCGTACACACCTTC. J is TRBJ1-2 and V is TRBV11-2, with 9 bases aligning to TRBD1. Per germline, CDR1 SGHAT and CDR2 FQNNGV. The V gene end was trimmed by 5 bases and the J gene end by 12 bases; junction bases not matched to a gene: 13. The CDR3 has 14 amino acids.

This clone is a singleton in its sample. The CDR3 sequence is CATRSATGQETQYF. Here the CDR3 DNA reads TGTGCCACTCGATCGGCAACAGGGCAAGAGACCCAGTACTTC. This chain links TRBV5-5 with TRBJ2-5, with a tentative D call TRBD1 (6 bases). The CDR3 extends over 14 amino acids. In germline, CDR1 is SGHKS, CDR2 YYEKEE (reference sequence). Trimming removed 9 bases from V and 2 bases from J, with 17 bases in between.

The rearrangement uses TRBV30 and TRBJ2-7; D remains unclear. The CDR3 spans 13 residues. Germline assignment: CDR1 GTSNPN and CDR2 SVGIG (reference sequence). Between the trimmed V and J ends, which lost 0 bases and 4 bases, there was a span of 10 bases. CDR3 sequence reads: CAWSVEARYEQYF. The CDR3 DNA is TGTGCCTGGAGTGTAGAAGCCCGGTACGAGCAGTACTTC.

The rearrangement joins TRBV19 to TRBJ1-1; D remains ambiguous. Trimming removed 3 bases from V and 6 bases from J, with 11 bases in between. The CDR3 is 13 residues long. Germline V gene sequence: CDR1 LNHDA, CDR2 SQIVND (reference sequence). The DNA of the CDR3 is TGTGCCAGTAGTATCATGCCTGGGGCTGAAGCTTTCTTT. Encoded protein: CASSIMPGAEAFF.

This chain joins TRBV10-3 and TRBJ2-1; D not certain. There are 12 residues in the CDR3. CDR1 ENHRY and CDR2 SYGVKD come from the germline V gene. V lost 3 bases and J lost 4, with 4 bases in between. The CDR3 is CAISESYNEQFF. CDR3 sequence (DNA): TGTGCCATCAGTGAAAGTTACAATGAGCAGTTCTTC.

The V call is TRBV7-3, the J call TRBJ2-1; 9 nucleotides agree with TRBD1. V shed 5 bases, J shed 6 bases, and the junction held 8 bases outside the gene matches. The CDR3 runs 15 residues. From germline, CDR1 is SGHTA and CDR2 FQGTGA. The CDR3 DNA is TGTGCCAGCAGCAGGGACAGGGATCGTCGCAATGAGCAGTTCTTC. Translated, it gives CASSRDRDRRNEQFF. Looking up the rest from reference TRBV7-3 and TRBJ2-1 gives the full variable domain: GAGVSQTPSNKVTEKGKYVELRCDPISGHTALYWYRQSLGQGPEFLIYFQGTGAADDSGLPNDRFFAVRPEGSVSTLKIQRTERGDSAVYLCASSRDRDRRNEQFFGPGTRLTVL.

In its sample, this clone was seen a few times. V is TRBV10-3 and J is TRBJ2-6; 7 bases map to TRBD1. The CDR3 spans 22 residues. The J segment lost 1 base and the V segment lost 0 bases, leaving 18 bases of the junction unmatched. Germline lookup yields CDR1 ENHRY and CDR2 SYGVKD. The CDR3 spells CAISESRKPRDRTASGANVLTF. DNA for the CDR3: TGTGCCATCAGTGAGTCTAGGAAGCCTAGGGACAGAACTGCTTCTGGGGCCAACGTCCTGACTTTC.

The chain joins TRBV4-1 to TRBJ2-7; D gene ambiguous. This CDR3 has 14 residues. Trimming took 4 bases from V and 2 from J, leaving 12 bases between them. CDR1 and CDR2 from the germline V gene are MGHRA and YSYEKL. In nucleotides, the CDR3 is TGCGCCAGCAGCCGAGTGGCAGGAACCTACGAGCAGTACTTC. Translation: CASSRVAGTYEQYF.

The table lists this clone with a few counts. This chain connects TRBV6-6 to TRBJ1-6; TRBD1 is a possible D gene (6 bases). Between the trimmed V and J ends, which lost 7 bases and 9 bases, there was a span of 16 bases. CDR1 MNHNY and CDR2 SVGAGI come from the germline V gene (reference sequence). CDR3 length: 14 amino acids. The CDR3 bases are TGTGCCAGCACAGAGGAGGGGGATATTTCACCCCTCCACTTT. It is translated as CASTEEGDISPLHF.

The chain couples TRBV2 to TRBJ2-7; D unclear. V gave up 2 bases and J gave up 7 bases, with 12 bases separating them. The CDR3 has 13 residues. In germline, CDR1 is SNHLY, CDR2 FYNNEI. Written as DNA, the CDR3 is TGTGCCAGCAGTGAACACCTCTATGCGGAGCAGTACTTC. Translated: CASSEHLYAEQYF.

In DNA form, the CDR3 reads TGTGCCAGCAGCTTGCTAGAAAGTAGCAATCAGCCCCAGCATTTT. Residues: CASSLLESSNQPQHF. This sequence joins TRBV5-6 and TRBJ1-5; no firm D call. V was cut by 1 base and J by 0 bases, with 8 bases left in between. The CDR3 consists of 15 residues. CDR1 is SGHDT, CDR2 YYEEEE, per germline.

The chain has TRBV2 and TRBJ2-5; D is unclear. Germline lookup yields CDR1 SNHLY and CDR2 FYNNEI. The CDR3 extends over 12 amino acids. The germline V and J ends were trimmed by 5 bases and 4 bases, with 8 bases remaining between them. DNA of the CDR3: TGTGCCAGCAGTCTAAGAACAGAGACCCAGTACTTC. This sequence encodes CASSLRTETQYF.